This record looks at one T cell receptor beta chain sequence and its context. As yet, its antigen is unknown. Losses at the gene ends were 4 bases for V and 2 bases for J; bases not matched to a gene: 2. The CDR3 loop spans 13 amino acids. CDR1 is SGHDT, CDR2 YYEEEE, per germline. Here immunoSEQ multiplex PCR was the method, and the copy in TCRdb shows in-frame clones only, minus some. Here the sample spans over 90,000 clones, roughly nine tenths being singletons. This entry is derived from a study of graft-versus-host responses after intestinal transplantation. The chain employs TRBV5-6 and TRBJ2-5; 7 positions match TRBD1. The sample in question was unstimulated CD8+ T cells sorted from spleen or lymph node cells, obtained before intestinal transplant. This TCR was sampled from a human donor who received an intestinal transplant. The CDR3 region has the DNA TGTGCCAGCAGCCAGGGGGTACAAGAGACCCAGTACTTC. Translating it yields CASSQGVQETQYF.